The rows below give T cell receptor beta chains drawn from one sample of a study of cytomegalovirus exposure and HLA in healthy donors. The assay was immunoSEQ multiplex PCR, and TCRdb's table has in-frame clones only and misses some. The sample records over 150,000 clones, approximately 84% being singletons. The sequenced sample consisted of PBMCs. These receptors originate from a boy aged 2 to 10 in good health and CMV-seronegative. The CDR3 runs from the conserved cysteine through the conserved F or W. D genes are given only for firm matches.

V gene	J gene	D gene	CDR3 protein	CDR3 DNA
TRBV5-1	TRBJ1-4	-	CASSPRTVFNEKLFF	TGCGCCAGCAGCCCCCGGACAGTGTTTAATGAAAAACTGTTTTTT
TRBV7-9	TRBJ1-2	TRBD1	CASSFGTANYGYTF	TGTGCCAGCAGCTTCGGGACAGCTAACTATGGCTACACCTTC
TRBV6-5	TRBJ2-3	-	CATKDWADTQYF	TGTGCCACCAAGGACTGGGCCGATACGCAGTATTTT
TRBV7-8	TRBJ2-7	-	CASSFTRVYEQYF	TGTGCCAGCAGCTTTACTAGGGTTTACGAGCAGTACTTC
TRBV9	TRBJ1-2	-	CASTGLRSRGTYGYTF	TGTGCCAGCACAGGCCTGAGGAGTAGGGGAACCTATGGCTACACCTTC
TRBV6-1	TRBJ2-3	-	CASTARDLQYF	TGTGCCAGCACGGCGAGGGACTTGCAGTATTTT
TRBV28	TRBJ1-1	-	CASSSAGLNTEAFF	TGTGCCAGCAGTTCTGCGGGGTTGAACACTGAAGCTTTCTTT
TRBV15	TRBJ2-1	-	CATSRESDYRPQFF	TGTGCCACCAGCAGAGAGAGCGACTATAGACCGCAGTTCTTC
TRBV2	TRBJ2-7	-	CASSVHPGLSYEQYF	TGTGCCAGCAGTGTACATCCGGGACTTTCCTACGAGCAGTACTTC
TRBV7-2	TRBJ1-2	TRBD1	CASSLGQGRGLGYTF	TGTGCCAGCAGCTTGGGACAGGGGCGGGGGCTTGGCTACACCTTC
TRBV7-8	TRBJ2-5	-	CASSPLSVLAKETQYF	TGTGCCAGCAGCCCATTATCTGTGTTAGCGAAGGAGACCCAGTACTTC
TRBV15	TRBJ1-2	-	CATSRDTGTTFRGYTF	TGTGCCACCAGCAGAGACACCGGGACAACTTTCAGGGGCTACACCTTC
TRBV5-1	TRBJ2-1	TRBD1	CASSFRDRGHHEQFF	TGCGCCAGCAGCTTCCGGGACAGGGGGCATCATGAGCAGTTCTTC
TRBV5-4	TRBJ2-5	-	CASSFSTTSQETQYF	TGTGCCAGCAGCTTCTCAACTACTTCCCAAGAGACCCAGTACTTC
TRBV4-1	TRBJ1-3	TRBD1	CASSQERRTGGGNTIYF	TGCGCCAGCAGCCAAGAACGACGGACAGGGGGTGGAAACACCATATATTTT
TRBV27	TRBJ2-1	TRBD2	CASSSGTSGNNEQFF	TGTGCCAGCAGTTCCGGGACTAGCGGAAACAATGAGCAGTTCTTC
TRBV9	TRBJ2-5	-	CASSLFPGETQYF	TGTGCCAGCAGCCTCTTCCCGGGGGAGACCCAGTACTTC
TRBV27	TRBJ1-1	-	CASSLGGQTNTEAFF	TGTGCCAGCAGTTTAGGCGGACAGACGAACACTGAAGCTTTCTTT
TRBV30	TRBJ1-2	-	CAWVTLRLSDRGYGYTF	TGTGCCTGGGTGACCTTGAGGCTCTCCGACAGAGGCTATGGCTACACCTTC
TRBV15	TRBJ2-1	TRBD2	CATSRGTSGNEQFF	TGTGCCACCAGCAGGGGGACTAGCGGAAATGAGCAGTTCTTC
TRBV6-5	TRBJ1-5	TRBD1	CASSYSGTANQPQHF	TGTGCCAGCAGTTACTCGGGGACAGCCAATCAGCCCCAGCATTTT
TRBV4-1	TRBJ2-1	-	CASSQDRVNEQFF	TGCGCCAGCAGCCAAGATAGAGTCAATGAGCAGTTCTTC
TRBV6-5	TRBJ1-1	-	CASSFRQRDTEAFF	TGTGCCAGCAGTTTCCGACAGAGAGACACTGAAGCTTTCTTT
TRBV21-1	TRBJ2-7	-	CASSAGQTPYEQYF	TGTGCCAGCAGCGCTGGACAGACCCCCTACGAGCAGTACTTC
TRBV28	TRBJ1-4	TRBD1	CASSYRQGAVEKLFF	TGTGCCAGCAGTTATCGACAGGGGGCCGTTGAAAAACTGTTTTTT
TRBV5-8	TRBJ1-5	TRBD1	CASSLGDRGYQPQHF	TGTGCCAGCAGCTTGGGGGACAGGGGTTATCAGCCCCAGCATTTT
TRBV27	TRBJ1-1	-	CASSSGQNPNTEAFF	TGTGCCAGCAGTTCCGGACAGAATCCGAACACTGAAGCTTTCTTT
TRBV7-8	TRBJ1-1	-	CASSFPDKGLNTEAFF	TGTGCCAGCAGCTTCCCGGACAAAGGGTTGAACACTGAAGCTTTCTTT
TRBV13	TRBJ1-2	TRBD1	CASSSIAGGAWGYTF	TGTGCCAGCAGCTCGATCGCAGGGGGCGCGTGGGGCTACACCTTC